This record looks at one T cell receptor beta chain sequence and its context. Its antigen is not identified. The sample originates from a study of response to subunit inactivated influenza vaccine. This CDR3 is built from 15 residues. With V trimmed by 3 bases and J by 7 bases, 9 bases remained unmatched. Germline CDR1 reads SNHLY; CDR2 reads FYNNEI. General study results and limits: New T cells are recruited in small numbers by each seasonal influenza vaccination, according to the authors' suggestion.

TCRdb processed the RT-PCR reads anew with MiXCR; each CDR3 protein has one entry. The table shows some 500,000 distinct CDR3 sequences, with over 10% occurring only once. Here the sequenced sample was PBMCs from blood, taken more than 35 days after vaccination. This receptor was obtained from a man aged 45-65 years who received an inactivated influenza vaccine. The rearrangement links TRBV2 to TRBJ1-2; 9 bases match TRBD1. CDR3 sequence (DNA): TGTGCCAGCAGTGATACAGGGGGCGCCGGGTTTGGCTACACCTTC. This translates into CASSDTGGAGFGYTF.